A selection of T cell receptor beta chains follows, all from one sample in a study of CD8 T cells in Susac syndrome. In TCRdb, the immunoSEQ multiplex PCR reads were re-called with MiXCR into one record per CDR3 protein. Here the sample spans under 200,000 distinct CDR3 sequences, more than 85% being singletons. Sequencing was carried out using CD4+ T cells from PBMCs. Receptor source: a human donor with Susac syndrome. CDR3s include the opening cysteine and the closing phenylalanine or tryptophan. The D gene is left open where the match is weak. Only some rows state a clone size, as once, few, many or a class for expanded clones.

D	size	V	J	DNA	CDR3
.	.	TRBV5-4	TRBJ2-1	TGTGCCAGCAGCAGGGACGTTGGTTCGGGTGGCAATGAGCAGTTCTTC	CASSRDVGSGGNEQFF
.	.	TRBV16	TRBJ1-1	TGTGCCAGCAGCCAATTTCGCTCGAACACTGAAGCTTTCTTT	CASSQFRSNTEAFF
.	.	TRBV5-5	TRBJ1-1	TGTGCCAGCAGCTTGGTGACGAGCACTGAAGCTTTCTTT	CASSLVTSTEAFF
.	.	TRBV29-1	TRBJ2-7	TGCAGCGTTGGAAGGGAGAATCTCGGGGAGCAGTACTTC	CSVGRENLGEQYF
.	.	TRBV6-1	TRBJ1-5	TGTGCCAGCTGCTTTGGCGGGAACAATCAGCCCCAGCATTTT	CASCFGGNNQPQHF
.	.	TRBV7-9	TRBJ1-1	TGTGCCAGCACCTCGGATCGTTCGGGACACACTGAAGCTTTCTTT	CASTSDRSGHTEAFF
.	.	TRBV19	TRBJ2-5	TGTGCCAGTAGTATCGGACTAAAAGAGACCCAGTACTTC	CASSIGLKETQYF
TRBD1	.	TRBV18	TRBJ1-1	TGTGCCAGCTCACCAGCGGACAGGGGGCTTCTAGCTTTCTTT	CASSPADRGLLAFF
TRBD1	few	TRBV5-1	TRBJ2-3	TGCGCCAGCAGCCGGACAGGGGGCGCGAAATATACGCAGTATTTT	CASSRTGGAKYTQYF
TRBD2	.	TRBV6-6	TRBJ2-7	TGTGCCAGCAGTTCAGGGAGGGCCGTCGAGCAGTACTTC	CASSSGRAVEQYF
TRBD1	.	TRBV5-6	TRBJ2-7	TGTGCCAGCAGCTGGGACAGGCGAGTCTACGAGCAGTACTTC	CASSWDRRVYEQYF
TRBD1	.	TRBV7-3	TRBJ1-2	TGTGCCAGCAGCCCAGGGGGCGACTTCTATGGCTACACCTTC	CASSPGGDFYGYTF
TRBD2	.	TRBV20-1	TRBJ2-5	TGCAGTGCTAGAGAAAGCGGGAGGCAAGAGACCCAGTACTTC	CSARESGRQETQYF
.	.	TRBV20-1	TRBJ2-7	TGCAGTGCTAGGAATTTTTTGGAGTACGAGCAGTACTTC	CSARNFLEYEQYF
.	once	TRBV27	TRBJ2-7	TGTGCCAGCAGTCCCGGTACAGGACAGAGCTCCTACGAGCAGTACTTC	CASSPGTGQSSYEQYF
.	.	TRBV16	TRBJ1-3	TGTGCCAGCAGCCACTACCTGAACTTTGGAAACACCATATATTTT	CASSHYLNFGNTIYF
TRBD2	.	TRBV5-1	TRBJ2-5	TGCGCCAGCAGCTTGGGTAGCGGGGACTTCTGGGAGACCCAGTACTTC	CASSLGSGDFWETQYF
.	once	TRBV6-2/TRBV6-3	TRBJ1-4	TGTGCCAGCAGTTGGCGGGGAGGGACGGAAAAACTGTTTTTT	CASSWRGGTEKLFF
TRBD2	.	TRBV20-1	TRBJ2-5	TGCAGTGCTAGAGATCTTTTAGCGGGGCGGGCGGAGACCCAGTACTTC	CSARDLLAGRAETQYF
TRBD1	.	TRBV30	TRBJ1-1	TGTGCCTGGAGTGTTCAGGGGGCGACTGAAGCTTTCTTT	CAWSVQGATEAFF
.	.	TRBV20-1	TRBJ1-3	TGCAGTGCTAGAGTGGGAACCTCTGAAAACACCATATATTTT	CSARVGTSENTIYF
TRBD1	.	TRBV19	TRBJ2-7	TGTGCCAGTAGTGTCCAACAGGGGGAAGGAGACGAGCAGTACTTC	CASSVQQGEGDEQYF
.	.	TRBV2	TRBJ2-3	TGTGCCAGCAGGACCTCCGGGACCAACACAGATACGCAGTATTTT	CASRTSGTNTDTQYF
TRBD2	few	TRBV6-5	TRBJ2-1	TGTGCCAGCAGCCGCGGACTAGCGGGAGTCAATGAGCAGTTCTTC	CASSRGLAGVNEQFF
.	.	TRBV7-4	TRBJ2-3	TGTGCCAGCCCTGGGGGGCTCGCAGATACGCAGTATTTT	CASPGGLADTQYF
.	.	TRBV18	TRBJ2-7	TGTGCCAGCTCACCACTTGATTCCTACGAGCAGTACTTC	CASSPLDSYEQYF
.	.	TRBV7-9	TRBJ2-3	TGTGCCAGCAGGAAGAGGGCCCTCGGTGGGGATACGCAGTATTTT	CASRKRALGGDTQYF
.	.	TRBV20-1	TRBJ1-2	TGCAGTCTGACCGGGACACGAGTTAACTATGGCTACACCTTC	CSLTGTRVNYGYTF
.	.	TRBV19	TRBJ2-1	TGTGCCGTTACCCCAGGGACCGCCGGCAATGAGCAGTTCTTC	CAVTPGTAGNEQFF
TRBD1	.	TRBV4-1	TRBJ1-4	TGCGCCAGCAGCTTACAACCCTCTGGACCGGGACAGGGGAACGAAAAACTGTTTTTT	CASSLQPSGPGQGNEKLFF
.	.	TRBV20-1	TRBJ2-7	TGCAGTGCTAGTCTCGGAACCTACGAGCAGTACTTC	CSASLGTYEQYF
.	.	TRBV24-1	TRBJ2-7	TGTGCCACCAGTGATTTGCATCAAGGCCGCTACGAGCAGTACTTC	CATSDLHQGRYEQYF
TRBD2	.	TRBV27	TRBJ2-2	TGTGCCAGCAGTTTCCCGGGAGGGCAGGGCGGGGAGCTGTTTTTT	CASSFPGGQGGELFF
.	.	TRBV27	TRBJ2-2	TGTGCCAGCCGCTTCGGAGGGAACACCGGGGAGCTGTTTTTT	CASRFGGNTGELFF
.	.	TRBV15	TRBJ2-2	TGTGCCACCAGCAGAGGAGGGAAGAACACCGGGGAGCTGTTTTTT	CATSRGGKNTGELFF
TRBD1	.	TRBV3-1	TRBJ2-2	TGTGCCAGCAGCCATGAAGGGGGCTCCGGGGAGCTGTTTTTT	CASSHEGGSGELFF
.	.	TRBV5-1	TRBJ2-1	TGCGCCAGCAGCTTGGATAGATACAATGAGCAGTTCTTC	CASSLDRYNEQFF
.	.	TRBV11-1	TRBJ2-1	TGTGCCAGCAGCAAAACGGGGACTGGCTCCTACAATGAGCAGTTCTTC	CASSKTGTGSYNEQFF